The source of this TCR beta chain is a study of blood T cell repertoires in COVID-19. Looking at the study overall: The United States, Italy and Spain provided the acute and convalescent COVID-19 samples. PBMCs, B-cell-depleted T cells, or T cells provided the cDNA or gDNA that made up the material.

Seattle researchers signed up patients amid active infection and tracked them longitudinally. Methods used by the authors: The assay estimated nucleated cells by amplifying reference gene primers. Assay used: immunoSEQ multiplex PCR; TCRdb lists only in-frame clones, some missing. D and trimming were read from the DNA, whereas the V and J calls and clone size are those reported in that table. The table has about 140,000 clones, around 89% seen once. Germline CDR1 PRHDT, CDR2 FYEKMQ (reference sequence). V shed 5 bases, J shed 7 bases, and the junction held 9 bases outside the gene matches. The CDR3 spans 15 residues.

V usage is TRBV13 and J usage is TRBJ2-1, with 9 bases matching TRBD1. Material: peripheral blood. The sequence was obtained from a human donor with COVID-19, enrolled during active disease. The donor label of this sample is uncertain. The CDR3 nucleotides are TGTGCCAGCAGCCGGATGGGACAGGGCCAAAATGAGCAGTTCTTC. This encodes CASSRMGQGQNEQFF.